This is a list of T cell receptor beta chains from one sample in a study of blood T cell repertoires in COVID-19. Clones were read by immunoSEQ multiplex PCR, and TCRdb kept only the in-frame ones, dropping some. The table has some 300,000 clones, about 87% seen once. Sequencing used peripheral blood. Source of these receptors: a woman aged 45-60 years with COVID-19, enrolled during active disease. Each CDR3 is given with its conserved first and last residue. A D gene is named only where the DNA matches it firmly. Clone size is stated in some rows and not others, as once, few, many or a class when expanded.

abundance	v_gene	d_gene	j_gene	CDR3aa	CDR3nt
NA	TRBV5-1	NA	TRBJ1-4	CASSLGGRFDEKLFF	TGCGCCAGCAGCTTGGGAGGGCGCTTCGATGAAAAACTGTTTTTT
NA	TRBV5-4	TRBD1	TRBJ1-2	CASSLHSTGNHYGYTF	TGTGCCAGCAGCTTACACTCGACAGGGAATCACTATGGCTACACCTTC
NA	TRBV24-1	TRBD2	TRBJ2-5	CATSEARGGETQYF	TGTGCCACCAGTGAGGCCCGGGGAGGGGAGACCCAGTACTTC
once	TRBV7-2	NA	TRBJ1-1	CASSARSGKRTEAFF	TGTGCCAGCAGCGCCCGTTCAGGGAAGAGGACTGAAGCTTTCTTT
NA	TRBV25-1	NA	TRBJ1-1	CASSESGRANTEAFF	TGTGCCAGCAGTGAATCAGGCAGGGCGAACACTGAAGCTTTCTTT
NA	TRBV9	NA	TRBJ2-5	CASSVVGRGAETQYF	TGTGCCAGCAGCGTAGTGGGCAGGGGGGCAGAGACCCAGTACTTC
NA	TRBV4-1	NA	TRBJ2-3	CASSQVGRTDTQYF	TGCGCCAGCAGCCAAGTCGGCAGGACAGATACGCAGTATTTT
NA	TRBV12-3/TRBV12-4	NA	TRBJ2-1	CASSLSLNEQFF	TGTGCCAGCAGCCTTAGCTTGAACGAGCAGTTCTTC
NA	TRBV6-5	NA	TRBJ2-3	CASMKSGVGDTQYF	TGTGCCAGCATGAAAAGCGGAGTGGGAGATACGCAGTATTTT
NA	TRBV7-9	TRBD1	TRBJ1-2	CASSLVGTGGDGYTF	TGTGCCAGCAGCCTTGTAGGGACAGGGGGTGATGGCTACACCTTC
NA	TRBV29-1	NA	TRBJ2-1	CSVESQTYNEQFF	TGCAGCGTTGAAAGTCAGACCTACAATGAGCAGTTCTTC
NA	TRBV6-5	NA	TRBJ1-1	CASSYSEGGTEAFF	TGTGCCAGCAGTTACTCGGAAGGGGGCACTGAAGCTTTCTTT
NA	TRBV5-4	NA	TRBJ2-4	CASSSSGIRPRESKNIQYF	TGTGCCAGCAGCTCATCCGGGATTCGACCTAGGGAATCCAAAAACATTCAGTACTTC
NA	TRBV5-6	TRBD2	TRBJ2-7	CASTLSGTAYEQYF	TGTGCCAGCACCCTTAGCGGGACCGCCTACGAGCAGTACTTC
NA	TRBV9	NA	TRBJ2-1	CASSVGGDPYNEQFF	TGTGCCAGCAGCGTAGGGGGGGACCCCTACAATGAGCAGTTCTTC
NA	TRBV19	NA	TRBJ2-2	CASSIGGELFF	TGTGCCAGTAGTATCGGTGGGGAGCTGTTTTTT
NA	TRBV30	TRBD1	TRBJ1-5	CAWSLKGTGSKQPQHF	TGTGCCTGGAGTCTTAAAGGGACAGGGTCTAAACAGCCCCAGCATTTT
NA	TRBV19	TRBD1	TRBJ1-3	CASSIFTGGSGNTIYF	TGTGCCAGTAGTATTTTTACAGGGGGCTCTGGAAACACCATATATTTT
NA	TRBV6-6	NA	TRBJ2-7	CASSPTQGKGEQYF	TGTGCCAGCAGCCCAACACAGGGAAAGGGCGAGCAGTACTTC
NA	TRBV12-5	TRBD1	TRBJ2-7	CASGSETGSFTYEQYF	TGTGCTAGTGGTTCGGAGACAGGGAGCTTTACCTACGAGCAGTACTTC
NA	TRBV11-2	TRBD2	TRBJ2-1	CASSPRITSGGIYEQFF	TGTGCCAGCAGCCCGAGGATCACTAGCGGGGGGATCTATGAGCAGTTCTTC
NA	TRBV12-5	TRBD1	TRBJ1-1	CASGLVDPSDRGLKTEAFF	TGTGCTAGTGGTTTGGTAGATCCCTCGGACAGGGGGCTGAAGACTGAAGCTTTCTTT
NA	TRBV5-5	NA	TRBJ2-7	CASSEAVAYEQYF	TGTGCCAGCAGCGAGGCTGTGGCGTACGAGCAGTACTTC
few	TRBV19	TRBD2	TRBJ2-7	CASSRDYSYEQYF	TGTGCCAGTAGTAGGGACTACTCCTACGAGCAGTACTTC
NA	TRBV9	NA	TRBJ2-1	CASSPLTKPNEQFF	TGTGCCAGCAGCCCCCTCACGAAGCCCAATGAGCAGTTCTTC
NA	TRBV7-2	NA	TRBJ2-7	CASSLEDWDSINEQYF	TGTGCCAGCAGCTTAGAAGACTGGGACTCAATCAACGAGCAGTACTTC
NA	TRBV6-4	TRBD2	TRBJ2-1	CASSDAGGIHEQFF	TGTGCCAGCAGTGACGCGGGGGGGATACATGAGCAGTTCTTC
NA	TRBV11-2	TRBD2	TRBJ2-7	CASSLGGGYYEQYF	TGTGCCAGCAGCTTAGGCGGGGGATACTACGAGCAGTACTTC
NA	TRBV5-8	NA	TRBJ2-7	CASSLASEGNYEQYF	TGTGCCAGCAGCTTGGCCTCGGAGGGGAACTACGAGCAGTACTTC
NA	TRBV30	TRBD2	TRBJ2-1	CAWSHSTSGYHNEQFF	TGTGCCTGGAGCCACTCCACTAGCGGGTATCACAATGAGCAGTTCTTC
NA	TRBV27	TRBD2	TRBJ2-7	CASSPRGGRTSYEQYF	TGTGCCAGCAGTCCCCGGGGCGGGAGGACCTCCTACGAGCAGTACTTC
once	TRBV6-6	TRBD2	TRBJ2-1	CASAGGPNEQFF	TGTGCCAGCGCGGGGGGTCCCAATGAGCAGTTCTTC
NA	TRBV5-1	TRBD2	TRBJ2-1	CASSFWASGSNEQFF	TGCGCCAGCAGCTTCTGGGCTAGCGGAAGCAATGAGCAGTTCTTC